This T cell receptor (beta chain) was identified in a study of CD8 T cell repertoires and HIV-1 epitope variants (dated by TCRdb to the early 2020s). Background on the whole study: T cells were stimulated in separate culture wells with each of twenty-five peptides representing autologous and known Gag and Nef epitope variants. Among the control conditions were a peptide pool of CMV, EBV and flu, the Ebola AY9 epitope serving as a negative control, and a well with no peptide. The epitopes tested covered three Gag epitope families plus Nef HW9 and YT9. T cells were enriched using the EasySep Human T Cell Enrichment Kit and then co-cultured with an equal number of autologous T cell-negative cells acting as antigen-presenting cells. Cultures were maintained for 10 days in IMDM with gentamicin, and half-media changes adding IL-2, IL-7 and IL-15 were performed on days 3 and 7. An aliquot of 1M T cells was saved as an uncultured baseline condition, separate from the approximately 75 T cell cultures. Running each culture condition in triplicate, except for one peptide done in duplicate, gave a total of about 80 T cell cultures. General findings and caveats noted by the study authors: Roughly nine antigen-specific TCR beta clonotypes were identified, and about 6 of them appeared cross-reactive for autologous or known escape epitope variants. Four or five clonotypes recognized the Nef KF9 family and one clonotype recognized the HW9 family, while no responses were seen to the TAALDMSHF plasma variant. The assay could identify only TCR beta chains and pointed to proliferation in response to antigen, not to T cell function or cytokine profile.

CDR3 length: 18 amino acids, cysteine to phenylalanine. Only the CDR3 part of the read is kept: 54 bases, read in frame from the first base. From V the trimming removes 1 base and from J it removes 2 bases, while the gene matches leave 8 bases of the junction unaccounted for. CDR1 SGHNT and CDR2 YYREEE are derived from the germline V gene (reference sequence). The EasySep Human CD8+ T Cell Enrichment Kit was used on day 10 to isolate CD8+ T cells from every culture. On this clone: Its antigen target is currently unknown. No base-level quality is on record; no much larger clone is a single base apart.

The immunoSEQ platform was used to sequence TCR beta CDR3 regions at survey depth. The QIAamp DNA micro kit was used to extract genomic DNA from every cultured and uncultured CD8+ T cell population. The original methods were these. Any sample with under 5,000 productive reads was excluded, and this exclusion removed about 7% of the roughly 80 cultures stimulated with HIV peptides. Sequences were trimmed to CDR3 by a MANAFEST web app, and nonproductive sequences, CDR3s under 5 amino acids, and sequences not starting with C or ending with F/W were removed. For a clonotype to count as antigen-specific, the clonotype had to expand relative to the no-peptide control in at least 2 of 3 replicates at FDR 0.01, and only within one epitope family. A frequency at least fivefold higher than in wells stimulated with peptides from other epitope families was additionally required for specific clonotypes. TCRdb provides this immuneACCESS table in a form limited to in-frame rearrangements. Some clones are lacking; in checked studies, under half of them reflect an unresolved V gene, and why the rest are absent is not known. The D gene and trimming were derived from the DNA, and the V and J assignments and clone size from that table. The sample records about 90,000 clones, approximately 70% of which are singletons. The ten largest clones take up under 30% of the sample.

The V gene is TRBV5-4 and the J gene is TRBJ2-3; the junction holds 12 bases that match TRBD2. The receptor's source is a male donor with HIV. The material sequenced was uncultured baseline CD8+ T cells from peripheral blood mononuclear cells (PBMCs). This receptor has the CDR3 CASSLKGLAGGYTDTQYF. The nucleotide sequence reads TGTGCCAGCAGCTTGAAAGGGCTAGCGGGGGGGTACACAGATACGCAGTATTTT.